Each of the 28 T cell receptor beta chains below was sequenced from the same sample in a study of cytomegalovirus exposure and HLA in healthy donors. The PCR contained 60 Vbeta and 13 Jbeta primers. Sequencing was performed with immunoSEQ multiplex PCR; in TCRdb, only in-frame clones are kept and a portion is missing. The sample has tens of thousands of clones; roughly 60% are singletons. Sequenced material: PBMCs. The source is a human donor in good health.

This CDR3 is CASSFYRDYYEQYF. In DNA, the CDR3 is TGTGCCAGCAGCTTTTATCGGGATTACTACGAGCAGTACTTC. V gene TRBV5-5 combines with J gene TRBJ2-7; TRBD2 might be the D (5 bases). This CDR3 has 14 amino acids. Germline CDR1 SGHKS, CDR2 YYEKEE (reference sequence). The V end was cut by 2 bases, the J end by 3 bases, with 12 bases between.

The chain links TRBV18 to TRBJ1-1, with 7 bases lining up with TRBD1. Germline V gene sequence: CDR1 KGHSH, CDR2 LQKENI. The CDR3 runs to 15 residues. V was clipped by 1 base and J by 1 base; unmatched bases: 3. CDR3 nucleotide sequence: TGTGCCAGCTCACCACAGCGGACAGGGAACACTGAAGCTTTCTTT. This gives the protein CASSPQRTGNTEAFF.

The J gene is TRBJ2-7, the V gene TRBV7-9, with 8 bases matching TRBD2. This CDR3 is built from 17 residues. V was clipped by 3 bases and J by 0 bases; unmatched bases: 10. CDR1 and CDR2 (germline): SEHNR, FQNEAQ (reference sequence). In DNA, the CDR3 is TGTGCCAGCAGCTTTAGAAGCGGGGGTCCGTCCTCCTACGAGCAGTACTTC. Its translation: CASSFRSGGPSSYEQYF.

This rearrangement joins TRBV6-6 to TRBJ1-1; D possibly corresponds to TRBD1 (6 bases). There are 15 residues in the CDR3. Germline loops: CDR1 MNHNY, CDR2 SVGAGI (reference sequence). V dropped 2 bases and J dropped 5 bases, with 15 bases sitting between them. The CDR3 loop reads CASSYGGGLGTEAFF. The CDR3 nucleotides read TGTGCCAGCAGTTACGGGGGCGGATTGGGGACTGAAGCTTTCTTT.

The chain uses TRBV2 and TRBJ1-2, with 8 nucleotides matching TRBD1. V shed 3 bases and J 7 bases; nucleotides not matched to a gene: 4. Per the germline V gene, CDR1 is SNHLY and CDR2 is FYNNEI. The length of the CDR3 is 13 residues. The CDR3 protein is CASSEDRESGYTF. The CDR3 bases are TGTGCCAGCAGTGAGGACAGGGAGAGTGGCTACACCTTC.

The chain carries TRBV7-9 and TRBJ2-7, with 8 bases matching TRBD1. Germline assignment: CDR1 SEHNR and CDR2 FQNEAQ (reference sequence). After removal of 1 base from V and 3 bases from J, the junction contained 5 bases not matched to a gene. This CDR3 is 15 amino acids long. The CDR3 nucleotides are TGTGCCAGCAGCTTAGGGACAGGGAACGGCTACGAGCAGTACTTC. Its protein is CASSLGTGNGYEQYF.

CDR3 in amino acids: CASRSQRGPGEKLFF. The CDR3 bases are TGTGCCAGCAGGTCGCAAAGGGGGCCGGGGGAAAAACTGTTTTTT. V and J are TRBV7-8 and TRBJ1-4; the match to TRBD1 covers 7 bases. CDR1 SGHVS and CDR2 FQNEAQ come from the germline V gene. CDR3 length: 15 amino acids. The V and J ends lost 6 bases and 8 bases, in that order; junction bases with no gene match: 12.

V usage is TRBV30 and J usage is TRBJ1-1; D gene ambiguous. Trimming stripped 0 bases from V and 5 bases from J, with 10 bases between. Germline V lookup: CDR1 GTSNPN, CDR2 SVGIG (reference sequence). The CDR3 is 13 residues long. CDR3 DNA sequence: TGTGCCTGGAGTGTGGAGGGAGGGACTGAAGCTTTCTTT. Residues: CAWSVEGGTEAFF.

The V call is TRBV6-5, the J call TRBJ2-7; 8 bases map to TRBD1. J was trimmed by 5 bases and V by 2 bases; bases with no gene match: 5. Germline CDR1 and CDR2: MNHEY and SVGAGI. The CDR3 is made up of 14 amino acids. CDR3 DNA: TGTGCCAGCAGTTACCTCTCGGACAGGGACGAGCAGTACTTC. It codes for CASSYLSDRDEQYF.

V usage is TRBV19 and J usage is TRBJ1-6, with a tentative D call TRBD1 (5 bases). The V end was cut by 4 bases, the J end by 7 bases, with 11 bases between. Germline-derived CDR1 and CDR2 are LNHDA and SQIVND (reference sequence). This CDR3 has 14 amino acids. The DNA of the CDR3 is TGTGCCAGTAGTACTAGACAGTCCAATTCACCCCTCCACTTT. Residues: CASSTRQSNSPLHF.

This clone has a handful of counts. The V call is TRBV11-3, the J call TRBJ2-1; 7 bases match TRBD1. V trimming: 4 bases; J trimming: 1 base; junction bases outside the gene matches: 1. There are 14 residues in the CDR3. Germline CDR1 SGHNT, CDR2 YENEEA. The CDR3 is CASSYRGSYNEQFF. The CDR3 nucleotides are TGTGCCAGCAGCTACAGGGGTTCCTACAATGAGCAGTTCTTC.

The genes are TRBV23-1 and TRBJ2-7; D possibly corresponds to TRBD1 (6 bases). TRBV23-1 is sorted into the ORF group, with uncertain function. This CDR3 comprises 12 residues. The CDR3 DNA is TGCGCCAGCAGTCGGGTCCGGGACACGGGATTAGTC. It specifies CASSRVRDTGLV.

This CDR3 is CASSMRGGTQYF. The CDR3 nucleotides read TGTGCCAGTAGTATGAGGGGAGGTACGCAGTATTTT. The chain joins TRBV19 to TRBJ2-3, with D perhaps matching TRBD2 (6 bases). This CDR3 region has 12 residues. V lost 3 bases to trimming and J lost 8 bases, with 9 bases between them. Germline V gene data show CDR1 as LNHDA and CDR2 as SQIVND (reference sequence).

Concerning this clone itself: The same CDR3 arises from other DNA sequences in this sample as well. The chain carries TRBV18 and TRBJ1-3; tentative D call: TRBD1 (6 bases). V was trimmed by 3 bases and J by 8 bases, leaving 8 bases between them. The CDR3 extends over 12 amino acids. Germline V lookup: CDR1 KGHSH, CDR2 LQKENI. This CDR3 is CASSPKGDTIYF. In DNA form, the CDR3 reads TGTGCCAGCTCACCCAAGGGGGACACCATATATTTT.

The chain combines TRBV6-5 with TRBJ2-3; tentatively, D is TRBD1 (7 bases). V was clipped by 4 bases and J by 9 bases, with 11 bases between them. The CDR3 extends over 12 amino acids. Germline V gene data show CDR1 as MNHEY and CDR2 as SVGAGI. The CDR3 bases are TGTGCCAGCAGTTTGGAGGGGGCGACGCAGTATTTT. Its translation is CASSLEGATQYF.

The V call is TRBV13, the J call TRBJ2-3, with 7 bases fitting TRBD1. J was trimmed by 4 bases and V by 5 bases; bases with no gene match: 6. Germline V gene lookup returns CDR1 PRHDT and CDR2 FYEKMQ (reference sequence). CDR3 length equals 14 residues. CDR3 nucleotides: TGTGCCAGCAGCCCTTCCCAGGGGGCAGATACGCAGTATTTT. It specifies CASSPSQGADTQYF.

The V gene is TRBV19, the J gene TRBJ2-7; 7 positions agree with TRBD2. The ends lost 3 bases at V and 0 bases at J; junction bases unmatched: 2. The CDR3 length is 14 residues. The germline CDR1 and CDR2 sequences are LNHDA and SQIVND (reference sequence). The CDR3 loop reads CASSMQRGSYEQYF. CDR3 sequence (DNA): TGTGCCAGTAGTATGCAGCGGGGCTCCTACGAGCAGTACTTC.

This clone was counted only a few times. The CDR3 spells CASSIRSGTIYEQYF. The CDR3 DNA reads as TGTGCCAGTAGTATTCGGAGCGGGACCATCTACGAGCAGTACTTC. The J gene is TRBJ2-7, the V gene TRBV19; 7 bases line up with TRBD2. Germline trimming cut 3 bases from V and 3 bases from J; bases unmatched to any gene: 8. Germline CDR1 reads LNHDA; CDR2 reads SQIVND (reference sequence). The CDR3 is 15 amino acids.

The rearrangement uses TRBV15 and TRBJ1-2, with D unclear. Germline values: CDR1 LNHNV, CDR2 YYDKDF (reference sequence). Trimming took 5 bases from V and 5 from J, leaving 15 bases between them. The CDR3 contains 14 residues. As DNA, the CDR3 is TGTGCCACCAGCGGACTCATTCCGGCGTATGGCTACACCTTC. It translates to CATSGLIPAYGYTF. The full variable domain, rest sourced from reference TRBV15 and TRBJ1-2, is DAMVIQNPRYQVTQFGKPVTLSCSQTLNHNVMYWYQQKSSQAPKLLFHYYDKDFNNEADTPDNFQSRRPNTSFCFLDIRSPGLGDTAMYLCATSGLIPAYGYTFGSGTRLTVV.

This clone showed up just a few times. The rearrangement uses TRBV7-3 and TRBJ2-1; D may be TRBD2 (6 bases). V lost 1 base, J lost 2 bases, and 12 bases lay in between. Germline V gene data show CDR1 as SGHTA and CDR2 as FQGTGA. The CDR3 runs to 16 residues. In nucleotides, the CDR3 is TGTGCCAGCAGCTTAAGGGGGACTCTGCCCTACAATGAGCAGTTCTTC. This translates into CASSLRGTLPYNEQFF.

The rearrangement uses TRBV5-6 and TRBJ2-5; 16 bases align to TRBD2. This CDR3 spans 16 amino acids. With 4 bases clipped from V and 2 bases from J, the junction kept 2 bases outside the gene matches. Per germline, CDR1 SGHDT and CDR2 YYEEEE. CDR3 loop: CASSTGLAGGQETQYF. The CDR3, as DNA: TGTGCCAGCAGCACGGGACTAGCGGGGGGGCAAGAGACCCAGTACTTC.

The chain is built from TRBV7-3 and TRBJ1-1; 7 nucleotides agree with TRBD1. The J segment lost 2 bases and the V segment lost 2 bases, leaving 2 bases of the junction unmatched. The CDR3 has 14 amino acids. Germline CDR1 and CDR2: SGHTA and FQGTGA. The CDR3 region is CASSLDRVNTEAFF. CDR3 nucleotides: TGTGCCAGCAGCTTAGACAGGGTAAACACTGAAGCTTTCTTT.

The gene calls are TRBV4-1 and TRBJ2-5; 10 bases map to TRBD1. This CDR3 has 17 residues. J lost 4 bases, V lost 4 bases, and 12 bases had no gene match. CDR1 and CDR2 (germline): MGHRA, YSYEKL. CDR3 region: CASSRTIGQGVAETQYF. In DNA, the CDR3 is TGCGCCAGCAGCCGGACAATCGGACAGGGGGTTGCAGAGACCCAGTACTTC.

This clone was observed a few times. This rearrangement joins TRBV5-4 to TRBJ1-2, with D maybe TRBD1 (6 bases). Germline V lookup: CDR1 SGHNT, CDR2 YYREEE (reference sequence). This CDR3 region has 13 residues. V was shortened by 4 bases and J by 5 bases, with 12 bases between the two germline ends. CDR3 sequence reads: CASSLGGSYGYTF. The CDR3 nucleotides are TGTGCCAGCAGCCTGGGGGGCTCTTATGGCTACACCTTC. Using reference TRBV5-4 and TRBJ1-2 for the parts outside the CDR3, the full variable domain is ETGVTQSPTHLIKTRGQQVTLRCSSQSGHNTVSWYQQALGQGPQFIFQYYREEENGRGNFPPRFSGLQFPNYSSELNVNALELDDSALYLCASSLGGSYGYTFGSGTRLTVV.

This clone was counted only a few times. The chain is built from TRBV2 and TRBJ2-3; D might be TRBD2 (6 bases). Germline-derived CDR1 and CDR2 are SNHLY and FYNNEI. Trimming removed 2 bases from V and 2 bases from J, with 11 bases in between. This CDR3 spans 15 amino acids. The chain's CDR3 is CASSESRGFTDTQYF. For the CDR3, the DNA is TGTGCCAGCAGTGAATCCCGGGGGTTCACAGATACGCAGTATTTT.

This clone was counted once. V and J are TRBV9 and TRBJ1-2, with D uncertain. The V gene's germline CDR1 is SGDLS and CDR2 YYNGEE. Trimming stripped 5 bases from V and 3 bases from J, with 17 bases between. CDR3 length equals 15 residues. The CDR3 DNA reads TGTGCCAGCAGTATATCATGGAGTGGTCACTATGGCTACACCTTC. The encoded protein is CASSISWSGHYGYTF.

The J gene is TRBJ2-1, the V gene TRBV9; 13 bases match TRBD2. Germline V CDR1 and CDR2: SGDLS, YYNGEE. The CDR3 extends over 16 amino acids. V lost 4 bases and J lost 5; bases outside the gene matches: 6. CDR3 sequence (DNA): TGTGCCAGCAGCTCTCAGACTAGCGGGGGGCACAATGAGCAGTTCTTC. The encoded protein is CASSSQTSGGHNEQFF.

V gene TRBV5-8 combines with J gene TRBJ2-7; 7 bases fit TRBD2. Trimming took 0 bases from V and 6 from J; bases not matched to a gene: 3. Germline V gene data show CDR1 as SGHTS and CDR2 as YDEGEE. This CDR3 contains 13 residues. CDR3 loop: CASSLASGGEQYF. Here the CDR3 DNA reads TGTGCCAGCAGCTTGGCATCGGGGGGCGAGCAGTACTTC.